Listed here are 26 T cell receptor beta chains from one sample, sequenced in a study of T cells in Graves' hyperthyroidism and ophthalmopathy. Amplified TCR beta CDR3 regions derived from RNA transcripts. In the first-round RT-PCR of the TCR CDR3, the HTBI primer set was used. TCRdb analysed the multiplex PCR reads with MiXCR anew, one entry per CDR3 protein. Among about 640,000 distinct CDR3 sequences listed, roughly 20% were seen once. The sequenced sample consisted of blood. All receptors derive from a man aged 30-40 years with Graves' ophthalmopathy.

In its sample, this clonotype was seen many times. This chain connects TRBV2 to TRBJ2-7, with D possibly TRBD2 on 5 matching bases. The V and J ends lost 3 bases and 0 bases respectively, with 9 bases between them. The germline CDR1 and CDR2 sequences are SNHLY and FYNNEI. The CDR3 totals 14 residues. The CDR3 bases are TGTGCCAGCAGTGATAATAGCGACTCCTACGAGCAGTACTTC. Encoded protein: CASSDNSDSYEQYF.

There are many counts of this clonotype. The chain is built from TRBV2 and TRBJ2-7; 14 bases match TRBD2. Unmatched junction bases numbered 3, after V lost 3 bases and J lost 5 bases. The CDR3 sequence is 15 residues long. In germline, CDR1 is SNHLY, CDR2 FYNNEI. The CDR3 region has the DNA TGTGCCAGCAGTGAGGGACTAGCGGGAGTCCACGAGCAGTACTTC. As protein: CASSEGLAGVHEQYF. Using reference TRBV2 and TRBJ2-7 for the parts outside the CDR3, the full variable domain is EPEVTQTPSHQVTQMGQEVILRCVPISNHLYFYWYRQILGQKVEFLVSFYNNEISEKSEIFDDQFSVERPDGSNFTLKIRSTKLEDSAMYFCASSEGLAGVHEQYFGPGTRLTVT.

This clonotype was observed a handful of times. V is TRBV9 and J is TRBJ1-6; 9 nucleotides match TRBD1. The CDR3 runs 15 residues. Germline V gene data show CDR1 as SGDLS and CDR2 as YYNGEE. The trim removed 3 bases at V and 7 bases at J, leaving 5 bases unmatched. The CDR3 is CASSGTGEENSPLHF. The CDR3 nucleotides are TGTGCCAGCAGCGGGACAGGGGAAGAAAATTCACCCCTCCACTTT.

The genes are TRBV12-3 or TRBV12-4 and TRBJ1-1, with 7 bases fitting TRBD1. The ends lost 6 bases at V and 4 bases at J; junction bases unmatched: 8. The CDR3 extends over 14 amino acids. The CDR3 loop reads CASSSRGRVTEAFF. The DNA of the CDR3 is TGTGCCAGCAGCTCGAGGGGGCGCGTCACTGAAGCTTTCTTT.

The J gene is TRBJ2-5, the V gene TRBV7-2; 10 nucleotides align to TRBD2. V trimming: 1 base; J trimming: 4 bases; junction bases outside the gene matches: 9. Germline V gene lookup returns CDR1 SGHTA and CDR2 FQGNSA. The CDR3 sequence is 17 residues long. As DNA, the CDR3 is TGTGCCAGCAGCTTAGTAGTTCCGGCTAGCGGGAGAGAGACCCAGTACTTC. This sequence encodes CASSLVVPASGRETQYF.

In its sample, this clonotype was seen a few times. The chain uses TRBV7-2 and TRBJ2-5; 7 positions agree with TRBD2. Germline values: CDR1 SGHTA, CDR2 FQGNSA. Trimming cost V 4 bases and J 5 bases; bases outside gene matches: 4. CDR3 length: 13 amino acids. The CDR3 DNA reads TGTGCCAGCAGCTACGGGCGGGAGGAGACCCAGTACTTC. Protein sequence: CASSYGREETQYF.

This clonotype was counted only a few times. J is TRBJ2-3 and V is TRBV9, with a possible D match to TRBD1 (6 bases). This CDR3 is 18 amino acids long. V lost 0 bases and J 6 bases, leaving 23 bases between the germline ends. Per germline, CDR1 SGDLS and CDR2 YYNGEE. CDR3 in amino acids: CASSVGVRDTVLSDTQYF. As DNA, the CDR3 is TGTGCCAGCAGCGTAGGGGTAAGGGACACCGTCCTATCTGATACGCAGTATTTT.

Regarding this clonotype: An end of the junction does not agree with germline; a read error may underlie this. The chain recombines TRBV12-3 or TRBV12-4 with TRBJ1-1, with D possibly TRBD1 on 6 matching bases. This CDR3 has 14 amino acids. This chain's CDR3 is CTSSQGQLNTEAFF. The CDR3 region has the DNA TGTACCAGCAGTCAAGGACAGCTGAACACTGAAGCTTTCTTT.

This sequence joins TRBV7-2 and TRBJ1-4; 8 bases match TRBD1. The CDR3 spans 14 residues. Germline-derived CDR1 and CDR2 are SGHTA and FQGNSA. V was clipped by 5 bases and J by 1 base; unmatched bases: 0. CDR3 in DNA: TGTGCCAGCAGCGACAGGGGAACTAATGAAAAACTGTTTTTT. It yields the protein CASSDRGTNEKLFF.

This clonotype was detected only a few times. The V and J genes are TRBV28 and TRBJ2-7; D is unresolved. Per germline, CDR1 MDHEN and CDR2 SYDVKM. The CDR3 covers 14 residues. Trimming cost V 6 bases and J 3 bases, with 15 bases left between them. The CDR3 coding sequence is TGTGCCAGCAGCCCCCCTAGGGCAGGCTACGAGCAGTACTTC. Protein: CASSPPRAGYEQYF.

This clonotype was seen more than once but under ten times. The CDR3 bases are TGTGCCATCGGAGATACGGATACCGGGGAGCTGTTTTTT. Amino acid sequence: CAIGDTDTGELFF. This chain connects TRBV6-1 to TRBJ2-2, with D uncertain. The V and J ends lost 10 bases and 5 bases respectively, with 14 bases between them. In germline, CDR1 is MNHNS, CDR2 SASEGT. There are 13 residues in the CDR3.

The V gene is TRBV20-1, the J gene TRBJ1-2; 12 bases match TRBD1. The CDR3 spans 14 residues. Germline trimming cut 5 bases from V and 5 bases from J; bases unmatched to any gene: 6. Germline CDR1 and CDR2: DFQATT and SNEGSKA (reference sequence). CDR3 sequence (DNA): TGCAGTGCTGGACCGGGACAGGGGGCATATGGCTACACCTTC. Amino acids: CSAGPGQGAYGYTF.

The sample holds a few counts of this clonotype. The genes are TRBV5-1 and TRBJ2-3; D tentatively fits TRBD1 or TRBD2 (6 bases each). The CDR3 spans 15 residues. CDR1 and CDR2 (germline): SGHRS, YFSETQ. Trimming shortened V by 2 bases and J by 3 bases, and 13 bases separated the two germline ends. The CDR3 sequence: CASSFGGPLTDTQYF. The CDR3 region has the DNA TGCGCCAGCAGCTTTGGGGGGCCTTTAACAGATACGCAGTATTTT.

The gene calls are TRBV20-1 and TRBJ2-3; TRBD2 aligns across 8 bases. V trimming: 4 bases; J trimming: 4 bases; junction bases outside the gene matches: 10. Germline CDR1 is DFQATT and CDR2 is SNEGSKA (reference sequence). The CDR3 covers 15 residues. This CDR3 reads CSATKREQIADTQYF. In nucleotides, the CDR3 is TGCAGTGCTACCAAGCGGGAGCAAATCGCAGATACGCAGTATTTT.

This clonotype was detected ten times or more. The chain recombines TRBV7-8 with TRBJ1-6; 8 bases agree with TRBD1. Germline V gene lookup returns CDR1 SGHVS and CDR2 FQNEAQ. This CDR3 region has 15 residues. J lost 7 bases, V lost 1 base, and 3 bases had no gene match. CDR3 nucleotides: TGTGCCAGCAGCTTAGGTGGGACAGGAAATTCACCCCTCCACTTT. Translated: CASSLGGTGNSPLHF.

The rearrangement links TRBV7-2 to TRBJ2-7; 10 nucleotides line up with TRBD1. V was clipped by 5 bases and J by 6 bases; unmatched bases: 10. CDR3 size: 15 residues. The germline V gene has CDR1 SGHTA and CDR2 FQGNSA. The CDR3 is CASSPDPGTGAEQYF. The CDR3 coding sequence is TGTGCCAGCAGCCCGGATCCCGGGACAGGGGCCGAGCAGTACTTC.

This chain connects TRBV2 to TRBJ1-6; 8 bases fit TRBD1. The CDR3 length is 16 residues. Germline trimming cut 3 bases from V and 7 bases from J; bases unmatched to any gene: 8. The germline V gene encodes CDR1 SNHLY and CDR2 FYNNEI. The CDR3 region has the DNA TGTGCCAGCAGTGACGGCAGGGGGCAAGGAAATTCACCCCTCCACTTT. Translated, it gives CASSDGRGQGNSPLHF. The variable domain in full, completed from reference TRBV2 and TRBJ1-6, reads EPEVTQTPSHQVTQMGQEVILRCVPISNHLYFYWYRQILGQKVEFLVSFYNNEISEKSEIFDDQFSVERPDGSNFTLKIRSTKLEDSAMYFCASSDGRGQGNSPLHFGNGTRLTVT.

This clonotype was seen at least ten times. The chain is built from TRBV28 and TRBJ2-1, with D possibly called TRBD1 or TRBD2 (6 bases each). The CDR3 sequence is 12 residues long. In germline, CDR1 is MDHEN, CDR2 SYDVKM. The V gene lost 5 bases and the J gene lost 10 bases, with 12 bases spanning the gap. In DNA, the CDR3 is TGTGCCAGCAGTCCAAGGGGGGAGGAGCAGTTCTTC. The encoded protein is CASSPRGEEQFF.

The chain combines TRBV4-1 with TRBJ2-7; D remains ambiguous. The CDR3 is 12 amino acids. The V gene's germline CDR1 is MGHRA and CDR2 YSYEKL. Trimming took 2 bases from V and 5 from J, leaving 7 bases between them. The CDR3 DNA sequence: TGCGCCAGCAGCCAAAATTTCCACGAGCAGTACTTC. As protein: CASSQNFHEQYF.

The rearrangement links TRBV9 to TRBJ2-7, with a weak D call TRBD2 (6 bases). Deletions cut 0 bases from V and 2 bases from J, with 12 bases between. The germline gives CDR1 SGDLS, CDR2 YYNGEE. CDR3 length: 15 residues. CDR3 nucleotides: TGTGCCAGCAGCGTAGAGCCCGGGAGAGCCTACGAGCAGTACTTC. Encoded protein: CASSVEPGRAYEQYF. The variable domain in full, completed from reference TRBV9 and TRBJ2-7, reads DSGVTQTPKHLITATGQRVTLRCSPRSGDLSVYWYQQSLDQGLQFLIQYYNGEERAKGNILERFSAQQFPDLHSELNLSSLELGDSALYFCASSVEPGRAYEQYFGPGTRLTVT.

In this sample, this clonotype turned up a few times. The chain joins TRBV28 to TRBJ2-7; D is ambiguous. CDR3 size: 15 residues. Per germline, CDR1 MDHEN and CDR2 SYDVKM. Trimming shortened V by 3 bases and J by 2 bases, and 14 bases separated the two germline ends. The CDR3 nucleotides read TGTGCCAGCAGTTTTACAACAACTCGGCCCTACGAGCAGTACTTC. It encodes CASSFTTTRPYEQYF. Combining the CDR3 with reference TRBV28 and TRBJ2-7 gives the whole variable domain DVKVTQSSRYLVKRTGEKVFLECVQDMDHENMFWYRQDPGLGLRLIYFSYDVKMKEKGDIPEGYSVSREKKERFSLILESASTNQTSMYLCASSFTTTRPYEQYFGPGTRLTVT.

This clonotype was observed a handful of times. The chain is built from TRBV5-8 and TRBJ2-3, with D possibly being TRBD2 (6 bases). There are 16 residues in the CDR3. V lost 4 bases and J lost 5, with 20 bases in between. Germline CDR1 reads SGHTS; CDR2 reads YDEGEE. The CDR3 DNA sequence: TGTGCCAGCAGCCCTGGTGCAAGGGCCGGGGGAGATACGCAGTATTTT. This gives the protein CASSPGARAGGDTQYF.

The CDR3 region is CASSPARTSGRTGANVLTF. CDR3 nucleotide sequence: TGTGCCAGCAGCCCAGCCCGGACTAGCGGGAGAACTGGGGCCAACGTCCTGACTTTC. V is TRBV5-5 and J is TRBJ2-6; 13 bases align to TRBD2. Trimming removed 4 bases from V and 2 bases from J; junction bases left unmatched: 9. Germline lookup yields CDR1 SGHKS and CDR2 YYEKEE (reference sequence). The length of the CDR3 is 19 residues.

This clonotype has at least ten counts. CDR3 bases: TGTGCCAGCAGACCGGACTCCCAGCCCCATGGCTACACCTTC. Protein product: CASRPDSQPHGYTF. This sequence joins TRBV28 and TRBJ1-2; no definite D call. CDR3 length equals 14 residues. The germline gives CDR1 MDHEN, CDR2 SYDVKM. The V and J ends lost 6 bases and 6 bases respectively, with 17 bases between them.

This clonotype was found many times. J is TRBJ2-3 and V is TRBV7-2; D uncertain. The CDR3 is 13 residues long. Trimming stripped 5 bases from V and 4 bases from J, with 10 bases between. CDR1 and CDR2 from the germline V gene are SGHTA and FQGNSA. The CDR3 region is CASSLMVPDTQYF. The CDR3, as DNA: TGTGCCAGCAGCCTGATGGTTCCAGATACGCAGTATTTT.

This clonotype was seen a few times. The chain has TRBV4-1 and TRBJ2-1, with 9 bases that match TRBD1. The CDR3 is 16 residues long. The germline gives CDR1 MGHRA, CDR2 YSYEKL. The J segment lost 4 bases and the V segment lost 3 bases, leaving 7 bases of the junction unmatched. The CDR3 here is CASSHPGTGRYNEQFF. DNA for the CDR3: TGCGCCAGCAGCCACCCCGGGACAGGGAGGTACAATGAGCAGTTCTTC.